Listed below are T cell receptor beta chains from one sample, sequenced in a study of CD8 T cells in Susac syndrome. TCRdb re-analysed the immunoSEQ multiplex PCR reads in MiXCR, keeping a single row per CDR3 protein. The data show about 150,000 distinct CDR3 sequences, with 94% seen just once and over 0.2% held by the top ten. The material sequenced was CD8+ T cells from PBMCs. Source of these receptors: a human donor with multiple sclerosis. CDR3s include the opening cysteine and the closing phenylalanine or tryptophan. D genes are given only for firm matches. A row's size may be missing; if present it is once, few, many or a size class.

j_call v_call d_call clone_size cdr3_nt cdr3_aa
TRBJ2-1 TRBV4-1 TRBD2 - TGCGCCAGCAGCCAAGCTCTAGCGGGGGATGAGCAGTTCTTC CASSQALAGDEQFF
TRBJ2-7 TRBV23-1 - - TGCGCCAGCAGTCTTCGACAGGACAGATACCCCTACGAGCAGTACTTC CASSLRQDRYPYEQYF
TRBJ2-6 TRBV20-1 - once TGCAGTGCTAACGGTAGCCCGGGGGCCAACGTCCTGACTTTC CSANGSPGANVLTF
TRBJ2-7 TRBV7-9 - once TGTGCCAGCAGCTTAGCAGGGCAGGGGAACTCCTACGAGCAGTACTTC CASSLAGQGNSYEQYF
TRBJ2-4 TRBV9 - - TGTGCCAGCAGCCACCCTTCGGACCAAAACATTCAGTACTTC CASSHPSDQNIQYF
TRBJ2-2 TRBV9 - - TGTGCCAGCAGCGCCCCGAGGGTCCAGCCCGCCACCGGGGAGCTGTTTTTT CASSAPRVQPATGELFF
TRBJ2-1 TRBV27 TRBD2 - TGTGCCAGCACCCATAGCGGGGGCTACAATGAGCAGTTCTTC CASTHSGGYNEQFF
TRBJ1-5 TRBV2 TRBD1 - TGTGCCAGCAGTGGACTAGGACAGGGGGCCCTTTCTAGCAATCAGCCCCAGCATTTT CASSGLGQGALSSNQPQHF
TRBJ2-7 TRBV3-1 TRBD1 - TGTGCCAGCAGCACGGACGGGACAGCTTCCTACGAGCAGTACTTC CASSTDGTASYEQYF
TRBJ1-2 TRBV27 - - TGTGCCACAGGACCCCAGGGCGCCGCGCGGGGCTACACCTTC CATGPQGAARGYTF
TRBJ1-1 TRBV5-6 TRBD1 - TGTGCCAGCTGGGAACGGGGCAGGGGGCACGCGGACACTGAAGCTTTCTTT CASWERGRGHADTEAFF
TRBJ2-7 TRBV7-9 - few TGTGCCAGCAGCCCTGACGGCTACGAGCAGTACTTC CASSPDGYEQYF
TRBJ2-1 TRBV28 - once TGTGCCAGCAGCCAAAGCAGCTCCTACAATGAGCAGTTCTTC CASSQSSSYNEQFF
TRBJ1-5 TRBV7-6 - - TGTGCCAGCAGCTTAGCAGGGGGCAATCAGCCCCAGCATTTT CASSLAGGNQPQHF
TRBJ1-2 TRBV7-9 - - TGTGCCAGCAGCCGAACAGGGATCTATGGCTACACCTTC CASSRTGIYGYTF